This T cell receptor beta chain was found in a study of shared clonotypes between healthy human individuals. Naive CD8 cells, CD45RO-negative and positively selected for CCR7, excluded terminally differentiated effector memory CD45RA+ cells. With 4 bases removed from V and 2 bases from J, the gap between germline ends came to 6 bases. Per germline, CDR1 SGHNT and CDR2 YENEEA. The CDR3 contains 13 residues. At deep level, the assay was performed. Produced via immunoSEQ multiplex PCR; TCRdb's table is partial and in-frame only. The sample carries 760,000 or so clones, about 97% recorded once. The sequence came from a man aged 30 to 39 in good health. Sequencing input: naive CD8+ T cells sorted from blood. This chain uses TRBV11-3 with TRBJ2-1, with D uncertain. The DNA for the CDR3 is TGTGCCAGCAGCTACAGACCCTACAATGAGCAGTTCTTC. The encoded protein is CASSYRPYNEQFF.